This record looks at one TCR beta chain sequence and its context. Other DNA sequences of this sample code for an identical CDR3. Germline V lookup: CDR1 LNHDA, CDR2 SQIVND (reference sequence). Between the trimmed V and J ends, which lost 2 bases and 1 base, there was a span of 8 bases. The CDR3 covers 14 residues. This table comes from immunoSEQ multiplex PCR, and its TCRdb copy is limited to in-frame clones, with some not included. The sample yields about 82,000 clones, approximately 78% seen once. The data derive from a study of blood T cell repertoires in COVID-19. Whole-study context: Samples of COVID-19 (acute and convalescent) were obtained from the United States, Italy and Spain.

The source of this sequence is a middle-aged man with active or convalescent COVID-19. The sequenced sample consisted of peripheral blood. The chain recombines TRBV19 with TRBJ1-1; D may be TRBD1 (5 bases). The CDR3 sequence: CASSIQGANTEAFF. For the CDR3, the DNA is TGTGCCAGTAGTATACAGGGCGCGAACACTGAAGCTTTCTTT.